Each of the 25 T cell receptor beta chains below was sequenced from the same sample in a study of CD8 T cells in Susac syndrome (dated by TCRdb to between 2019 and 2020). Library preparation was by the immunoSEQ multiplex PCR assay. RNA was extracted using the RNeasy kit, and roughly 0.5 to 1 microgram was reverse transcribed with random hexamers. TCRdb reprocessing: public reads trimmed at Q25 with fastp, clones called with MiXCR, in-frame beta chains kept. Rows with a matching CDR3 protein are joined into one entry that keeps the most common DNA and genes. This sample lists 150,000 or so distinct CDR3 sequences; around 94% were detected once. In total, the top ten clones hold more than 0.12% of the sample. The sample comprised CD4+ T cells from PBMCs. The receptors stem from a human donor in good health.

In this sample, this clonotype turned up a few times. The chain is built from TRBV18 and TRBJ2-5; unclear D gene. The V end lost 3 bases, the J end lost 1 base, and 3 bases lay between the germline ends. The CDR3 totals 12 residues. CDR1 and CDR2 from the germline V gene are KGHSH and LQKENI. This chain's CDR3 is CASSPVQETQYF. The CDR3 DNA reads TGTGCCAGCTCACCCGTCCAAGAGACCCAGTACTTC.

The table lists this clonotype with a few counts. This chain connects TRBV14 to TRBJ1-1; D remains unclear. Germline CDR1 and CDR2: SGHDN and FVKESK. V lost 1 base and J 1 base, leaving 4 bases between the germline ends. This CDR3 region has 13 residues. CDR3 nucleotides: TGTGCCAGCAGCCAAGTCCAGAACACTGAAGCTTTCTTT. As protein: CASSQVQNTEAFF.

The gene calls are TRBV20-1 and TRBJ2-3; 16 bases are shared with TRBD2. With 2 bases clipped from V and 4 bases from J, the junction kept 18 bases outside the gene matches. The germline V gene has CDR1 DFQATT and CDR2 SNEGSKA (reference sequence). The CDR3 runs 21 residues. The CDR3 nucleotides read TGCAGTGCTAGAACCCCCCGGGGGACTAGCGGGGGGGCCTCGGTCGCAGATACGCAGTATTTT. Residues: CSARTPRGTSGGASVADTQYF.

This sequence joins TRBV7-9 and TRBJ2-1; D may be TRBD1 (6 bases). CDR1 is SEHNR, CDR2 FQNEAQ, per germline (reference sequence). This CDR3 region has 13 residues. Trimming stripped 0 bases from V and 6 bases from J, with 6 bases between. CDR3 DNA sequence: TGTGCCAGCAGCTTAGCGGGGGCCAATGAGCAGTTCTTC. Protein: CASSLAGANEQFF.

The chain employs TRBV6-2 or TRBV6-3 and TRBJ2-5, with D possibly matching TRBD1 (6 bases). Between the trimmed V and J ends, which lost 5 bases and 2 bases, there was a span of 18 bases. Germline values: CDR1 MNHEY, CDR2 SVGEGT. There are 16 residues in the CDR3. The CDR3 here is CASSEWSAGDQETQYF. Written as DNA, the CDR3 is TGTGCCAGCAGTGAGTGGTCGGCAGGGGATCAAGAGACCCAGTACTTC.

J is TRBJ1-1 and V is TRBV12-3 or TRBV12-4; TRBD1 is a possible D gene (6 bases). V gave up 5 bases and J gave up 11 bases, with 18 bases separating them. CDR3 size: 13 residues. This CDR3 reads CASSPRGSSTAFF. CDR3 coding DNA: TGTGCCAGCAGTCCCAGGGGTAGTTCGACGGCTTTCTTT.

V and J are TRBV4-3 and TRBJ2-3; D is ambiguous. The CDR3 is 16 residues long. From germline, CDR1 is LGHNA and CDR2 YSLEER. V was cut by 1 base and J by 1 base, with 12 bases left in between. The CDR3 region is CASSQAASQGTDTQYF. In DNA form, the CDR3 reads TGCGCCAGCAGCCAAGCGGCTAGTCAGGGCACAGATACGCAGTATTTT.

The gene calls are TRBV16 and TRBJ1-6; D gene uncertain. V was trimmed by 0 bases and J by 9 bases, leaving 6 bases between them. The CDR3 loop spans 13 amino acids. Germline V gene data show CDR1 as KGHSY and CDR2 as FQNENV. CDR3 sequence (DNA): TGTGCCAGCAGCCAATCGGGTAGTTCACCCCTCCACTTT. Its translation: CASSQSGSSPLHF.

The J gene is TRBJ2-1, the V gene TRBV27; D remains ambiguous. Germline CDR1 reads MNHEY; CDR2 reads SMNVEV (reference sequence). The length of the CDR3 is 14 residues. V was trimmed by 2 bases and J by 9 bases, leaving 14 bases between them. CDR3: CASSLPGYTGEQFF. CDR3 sequence (DNA): TGTGCCAGCAGTTTACCAGGTTATACGGGTGAGCAGTTCTTC.

This CDR3 is CASRGSGANVLTF. DNA of the CDR3: TGTGCCAGCAGGGGGTCGGGGGCCAACGTCCTGACTTTC. The genes are TRBV25-1 and TRBJ2-6; D not resolved. The length of the CDR3 is 13 residues. V dropped 6 bases and J dropped 4 bases, with 7 bases sitting between them. The germline V gene encodes CDR1 MGHDK and CDR2 SYGVNS. Supplemented by reference TRBV25-1 and TRBJ2-6, the full variable domain reads EADIYQTPRYLVIGTGKKITLECSQTMGHDKMYWYQQDPGMELHLIHYSYGVNSTEKGDLSSESTVSRIRTEHFPLTLESARPSHTSQYLCASRGSGANVLTFGAGSRLTVL.

The rearrangement uses TRBV10-3 and TRBJ1-5; D unclear. V gave up 0 bases and J gave up 7 bases, with 4 bases separating them. The CDR3 is made up of 12 amino acids. Germline V lookup: CDR1 ENHRY, CDR2 SYGVKD. The CDR3 region is CAISESGQPQHF. DNA for the CDR3: TGTGCCATCAGTGAGTCGGGGCAGCCCCAGCATTTT.

The chain employs TRBV3-1 and TRBJ2-3; D remains unclear. Germline V lookup: CDR1 LGHDT, CDR2 YNNKEL (reference sequence). V dropped 6 bases and J dropped 0 bases, with 4 bases sitting between them. The CDR3 runs to 12 residues. This chain's CDR3 is CASRSSTDTQYF. The DNA for the CDR3 is TGTGCCAGCAGGTCTAGCACAGATACGCAGTATTTT.

This rearrangement joins TRBV20-1 to TRBJ1-5; D gene unclear. V gave up 0 bases and J gave up 6 bases, with 9 bases separating them. Germline V lookup: CDR1 DFQATT, CDR2 SNEGSKA (reference sequence). This CDR3 has 13 residues. The CDR3 DNA follows: TGCAGTGCTAGAGAGGATACGAGTCAGCCCCAGCATTTT. Translating gives CSAREDTSQPQHF.

The chain carries TRBV3-1 and TRBJ2-7, with 9 bases matching TRBD1. The V gene's germline CDR1 is LGHDT and CDR2 YNNKEL (reference sequence). The V segment lost 3 bases and the J segment 5 bases; nucleotides outside the gene matches: 8. The CDR3 runs to 15 residues. This CDR3 is CASSHSRTGANEQYF. For the CDR3, the DNA is TGTGCCAGCAGCCATTCACGGACAGGGGCCAACGAGCAGTACTTC.

The chain combines TRBV7-2 with TRBJ2-7; either TRBD1 or TRBD2 may supply D (5 bases each). The CDR3 runs to 14 residues. Germline CDR1 SGHTA, CDR2 FQGNSA. V was shortened by 7 bases and J by 3 bases, with 16 bases between the two germline ends. CDR3 residues: CASTSVGALYEQYF. In DNA, the CDR3 is TGTGCCAGCACCTCGGTCGGGGCTCTCTACGAGCAGTACTTC.

CDR3 sequence reads: CASSEAGGSTDTQYF. CDR3 nucleotides: TGTGCCAGCAGTGAGGCGGGGGGAAGCACAGATACGCAGTATTTT. The chain carries TRBV11-2 and TRBJ2-3; 8 nucleotides match TRBD2. The V segment lost 6 bases and the J segment 0 bases; nucleotides outside the gene matches: 5. CDR1 is SGHAT, CDR2 FQNNGV, per germline. This CDR3 region has 15 residues.

This clonotype has more than one count but fewer than ten. The chain joins TRBV12-3 or TRBV12-4 to TRBJ2-7; the D is unclear. The CDR3 runs to 12 residues. V was trimmed by 2 bases and J by 3 bases, leaving 5 bases between them. The CDR3 is CASSLSGYEQYF. The CDR3 bases are TGTGCCAGCAGTTTATCTGGCTACGAGCAGTACTTC.

The rearrangement uses TRBV7-9 and TRBJ2-1; perhaps TRBD2 as D (5 bases). V lost 5 bases to trimming and J lost 2 bases, with 10 bases between them. This CDR3 is built from 14 residues. The germline CDR1 and CDR2 sequences are SEHNR and FQNEAQ (reference sequence). The CDR3 is CASSGLGAYNEQFF. The CDR3 bases are TGTGCCAGCAGCGGACTTGGGGCCTACAATGAGCAGTTCTTC.

The gene calls are TRBV18 and TRBJ2-3, with D maybe TRBD2 (6 bases). V was shortened by 3 bases and J by 6 bases, with 10 bases between the two germline ends. Germline V gene data show CDR1 as KGHSH and CDR2 as LQKENI. CDR3 size: 13 residues. CDR3 sequence reads: CASSPGLMDTQYF. The CDR3 nucleotides read TGTGCCAGCTCACCGGGACTTATGGATACGCAGTATTTT.

The genes are TRBV23-1 and TRBJ2-1; maybe TRBD2 (6 bases). TRBV23-1 falls under the ORF class, with uncertain function. CDR3 length: 14 amino acids. V lost 10 bases and J lost 4, with 17 bases in between. The CDR3 here is CANPEVADYNEQFF. In nucleotides, the CDR3 is TGCGCCAACCCCGAGGTAGCGGATTACAATGAGCAGTTCTTC.

V gene TRBV27 combines with J gene TRBJ2-7; the D gene is possibly TRBD1 (5 bases). V was clipped by 2 bases and J by 5 bases, with 16 bases between them. The length of the CDR3 is 15 residues. Germline CDR1 reads MNHEY; CDR2 reads SMNVEV (reference sequence). The CDR3 region is CASSLTTVKHHEQYF. The DNA of the CDR3 is TGTGCCAGCAGTTTAACGACAGTGAAGCATCACGAGCAGTACTTC.

The chain links TRBV25-1 to TRBJ1-2, with D perhaps matching TRBD1 (6 bases). Trimming took off 5 bases at V and 2 bases at J, with 12 bases between the two ends. Germline CDR1 and CDR2: MGHDK and SYGVNS. CDR3 length: 14 amino acids. CDR3 coding DNA: TGTGCCAGCAGTCCCCGAGGGGGAAACTATGGCTACACCTTC. Its protein is CASSPRGGNYGYTF.

This chain uses TRBV24-1 with TRBJ1-1; perhaps TRBD1 as D (5 bases). This CDR3 spans 15 amino acids. Germline CDR1 KGHDR, CDR2 SFDVKD. Trimming shortened V by 4 bases and J by 1 base, and 12 bases separated the two germline ends. CDR3 DNA: TGTGCCACCAGTGAGCGCAGGGAAGAGAACACTGAAGCTTTCTTT. This translates into CATSERREENTEAFF.

The chain has TRBV27 and TRBJ2-3, with D perhaps assigned TRBD1 or TRBD2 (6 bases each). Germline lookup yields CDR1 MNHEY and CDR2 SMNVEV (reference sequence). This CDR3 has 17 residues. With 8 bases removed from V and 0 bases from J, the gap between germline ends came to 21 bases. CDR3 sequence (DNA): TGTGCCAGCGGACAGAAGCACGGGGGTTTGAGCACAGATACGCAGTATTTT. This sequence encodes CASGQKHGGLSTDTQYF.

The V and J genes are TRBV10-3 and TRBJ2-1; D may be TRBD1 (5 bases). CDR1 is ENHRY and CDR2 is SYGVKD in the germline V gene. The V gene lost 10 bases and the J gene lost 8 bases, with 12 bases spanning the gap. This CDR3 spans 11 amino acids. CDR3 sequence: CATAARDEQFF. The CDR3 coding sequence is TGTGCCACCGCGGCCAGGGATGAGCAGTTCTTC.